This T cell receptor (beta chain) was sequenced for a study of Graves' ophthalmopathy and Graves' hyperthyroidism (dated by TCRdb to the late 2010s). In terms of the full investigation: Hyperthyroidism was defined as stable when no progression to ophthalmopathy occurred within 18 months of follow-up. The study used TCR beta repertoire signatures to distinguish Graves' ophthalmopathy from Graves' hyperthyroidism and to predict progression to ophthalmopathy. In total, approximately 130 blood samples were TCR-sequenced: approximately 42 ophthalmopathy, roughly 77 hyperthyroidism and about 17 hyperthyroidism-to-ophthalmopathy patients. A discovery set of 100 patients (more than 40 ophthalmopathy, about 59 stable hyperthyroidism) was enrolled to explore V-J signatures distinguishing ophthalmopathy from hyperthyroidism. An independent validation cohort comprised some 19 hyperthyroidism patients and some 16 patients who later progressed from hyperthyroidism to ophthalmopathy. In over 5 hyperthyroidism patients, the T-cell repertoire of thyroid tissue was compared with the T-cell repertoire of blood. Once sampling was done, hyperthyroidism patients were given methimazole at a starting dose of 30 mg daily, while ophthalmopathy patients were given high-dose intravenous methylprednisolone. What the authors observed across the whole study: Ophthalmopathy was separated from stable hyperthyroidism by the 13-signature model with about 90% sensitivity and approximately 84% specificity in cross-validation and with 80%/75% in the test set. Among expanded thyroid clonotypes with frequency above 0.001, most also showed up in blood, which suggests that blood repertoires may reflect the thyroid immune response. No statistical method was used to set the sample size in advance, and the investigators knew which group each participant was assigned to. In validation, the model predicted ophthalmopathy progression with less than 71% sensitivity and approximately 75% specificity; some 13 predicted patients were CT-confirmed with GO in a median of roughly 6.8 months.

Looking up the germline V gene yields CDR1 SNHLY and CDR2 FYNNEI. The germline V end is reduced by 3 bases and the J end by 9 bases; junction bases left unmatched: 7. Spanning cysteine to phenylalanine, the CDR3 consists of 14 amino acids. Left in the record is the CDR3 DNA by itself, 42 bases read in frame from the first base. For repertoire sequencing, the TCR beta CDR3 regions were amplified from RNA transcripts. A first-round RT-PCR used HTBI primers with the Qiagen OneStep RT-PCR kit, followed by a second-round multiplex PCR, size selection and purification. Libraries were sequenced paired-end with 100 bp reads on an Illumina HiSeq2000. As for how the authors treated the data: SOAPnuke was used for read processing, and reads with adapters, uncalled bases, a mean Phred below 15, or no exact constant-primer or identifier match were discarded. COPE v1.2.5 was used to merge the high-quality paired reads. Each unique nucleotide sequence was treated as a clonotype, and MiTCR v1.1 was used to align the clonotypes to the IMGT TRB V, D and J references. The analysis was limited to V-J combinations with a frequency above 0.0001, which together covered roughly 99% of the repertoires. For each V-J combination, a TCR clonal expansion and chaos score was defined as F50 clonal expansion divided by the chaos observed in the TCRdist matrix. Welch's t-statistics and random forest were used to reduce the features to 13 V-J combinations, which were then used as input to a naive Bayes classifier. Thyroid-blood repertoire similarity was quantified with the Morisita-Horn index. TCRdb trimmed public reads at Q25 via fastp, called clones via MiXCR and kept in-frame beta chains. Every distinct CDR3 protein forms one entry, paired with its most common genes and DNA. TCRdb, not the original authors, processed these V and J calls. The sample table lists about 550,000 distinct CDR3 sequences, 35% to 40% of them with a count of one. 3.5% to 5% of the sample goes to the ten largest clones.

Hyperthyroidism patients were newly diagnosed, with disease duration under 2 months, and aged 18 to 65 years. Patients were excluded if they had other autoimmune diseases, uncontrolled infections, pregnancy or lactation. Diagnosis was based on clinical symptoms, serum thyroxine, TRAb, thyroid ultrasound and orbital computed tomography. Trizol reagent was used to extract the total RNA, and its quality was then checked on an Agilent 2100 Bioanalyzer. A note on this clonotype: The target of this receptor is not known. Base qualities are not at hand, and no much larger clone is one base apart.

This sequence uses TRBV2 and TRBJ1-5, and 8 junction bases match TRBD1. The receptor was derived from an adult man with Graves' hyperthyroidism. The source material was peripheral blood or thyroid tissue (not recorded which). This receptor carries the CDR3 CASSDGQGWLPQHF. In nucleotide form, the sequence is TGTGCCAGCAGTGACGGACAGGGTTGGTTGCCCCAGCATTTT.